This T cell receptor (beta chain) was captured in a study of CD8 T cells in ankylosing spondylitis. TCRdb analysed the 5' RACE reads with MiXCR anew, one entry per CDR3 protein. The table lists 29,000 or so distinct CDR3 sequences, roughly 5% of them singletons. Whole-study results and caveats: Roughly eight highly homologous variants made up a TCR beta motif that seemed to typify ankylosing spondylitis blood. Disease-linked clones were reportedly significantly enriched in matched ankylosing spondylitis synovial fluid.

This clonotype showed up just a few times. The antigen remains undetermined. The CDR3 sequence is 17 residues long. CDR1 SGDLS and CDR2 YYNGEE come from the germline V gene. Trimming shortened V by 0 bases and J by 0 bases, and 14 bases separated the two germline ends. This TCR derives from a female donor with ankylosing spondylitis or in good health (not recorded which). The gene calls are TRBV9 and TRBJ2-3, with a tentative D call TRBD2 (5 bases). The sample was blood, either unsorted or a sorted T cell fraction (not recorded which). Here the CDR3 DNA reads TGTGCCAGCAGCGTAGCTCCCAGCGGTCATAGCACAGATACGCAGTATTTT. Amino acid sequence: CASSVAPSGHSTDTQYF.